This TCR beta chain is drawn from a study of OX40 agonist ivuxolimab in advanced cancers. V was trimmed by 4 bases and J by 0 bases, leaving 9 bases between them. Germline V gene data show CDR1 as MNHEY and CDR2 as SVGAGI. The CDR3 is made up of 15 amino acids. TCRdb's copy holds only in-frame clones and misses some; the assay was immunoSEQ multiplex PCR. The sample comprises tens of thousands of clones, about 77% of which are singletons, and under 25% rests with the top ten. This receptor was taken from an adult with an advanced solid tumor such as melanoma, head and neck, liver or kidney cancer. The J gene is TRBJ1-4, the V gene TRBV6-5; the D gene is possibly TRBD1 (5 bases). The source material was CD4+ or CD8+ T cells sorted from blood, sampled in a trial of the OX40 agonist ivuxolimab. CDR3 DNA: TGTGCCAGCAGTTCCAGGGTTGCAACTAATGAAAAACTGTTTTTT. It codes for CASSSRVATNEKLFF.